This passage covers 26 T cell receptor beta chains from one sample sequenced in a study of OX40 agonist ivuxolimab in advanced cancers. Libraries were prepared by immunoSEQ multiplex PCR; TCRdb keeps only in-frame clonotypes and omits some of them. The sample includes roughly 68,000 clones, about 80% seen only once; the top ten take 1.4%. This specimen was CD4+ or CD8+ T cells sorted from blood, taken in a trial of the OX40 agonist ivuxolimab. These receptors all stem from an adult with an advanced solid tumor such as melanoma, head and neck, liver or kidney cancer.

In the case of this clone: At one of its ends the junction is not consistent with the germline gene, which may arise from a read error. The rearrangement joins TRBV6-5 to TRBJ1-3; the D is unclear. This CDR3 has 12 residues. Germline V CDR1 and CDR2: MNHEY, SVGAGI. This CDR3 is CASSYRDGLLNF. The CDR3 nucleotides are TGTGCCAGCAGTTATCGTGACGGCTTACTAAATTTT.

The CDR3 protein is CASKFRASDGGLGSYEQYF. CDR3 nucleotides: TGTGCCAGCAAGTTCAGGGCTTCTGACGGGGGTCTGGGCTCCTACGAGCAGTACTTC. This chain connects TRBV27 to TRBJ2-7, with a tentative D call TRBD2 (6 bases). Looked up from germline, CDR1 is MNHEY and CDR2 is SMNVEV (reference sequence). The CDR3 spans 19 residues. V lost 7 bases to trimming and J lost 0 bases, with 28 bases between them.

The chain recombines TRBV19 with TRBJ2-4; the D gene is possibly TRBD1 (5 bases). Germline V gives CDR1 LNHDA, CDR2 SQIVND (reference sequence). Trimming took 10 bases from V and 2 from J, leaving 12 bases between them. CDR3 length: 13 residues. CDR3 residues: CATLGATKNIQYF. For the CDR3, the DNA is TGTGCCACCCTAGGGGCAACCAAAAACATTCAGTACTTC.

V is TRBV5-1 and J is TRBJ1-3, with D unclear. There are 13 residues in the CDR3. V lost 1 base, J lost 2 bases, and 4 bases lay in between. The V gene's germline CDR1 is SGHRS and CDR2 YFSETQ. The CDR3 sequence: CASSLIAGNTIYF. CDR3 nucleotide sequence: TGCGCCAGCAGCTTGATTGCTGGAAACACCATATATTTT.

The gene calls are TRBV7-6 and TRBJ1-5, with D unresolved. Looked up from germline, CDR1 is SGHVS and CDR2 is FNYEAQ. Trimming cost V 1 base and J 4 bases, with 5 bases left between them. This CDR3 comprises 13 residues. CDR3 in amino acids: CASSLGRNQPQHF. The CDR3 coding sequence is TGTGCCAGCAGCTTAGGACGGAATCAGCCCCAGCATTTT.

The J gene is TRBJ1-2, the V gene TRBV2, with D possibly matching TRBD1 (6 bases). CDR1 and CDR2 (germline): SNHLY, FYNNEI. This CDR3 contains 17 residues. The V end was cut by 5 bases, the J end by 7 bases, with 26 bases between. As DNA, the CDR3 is TGTGCCAGCAGTCCTCCGGACAGCTCCACCGACTTCCGTGGCTACACCTTC. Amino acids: CASSPPDSSTDFRGYTF.

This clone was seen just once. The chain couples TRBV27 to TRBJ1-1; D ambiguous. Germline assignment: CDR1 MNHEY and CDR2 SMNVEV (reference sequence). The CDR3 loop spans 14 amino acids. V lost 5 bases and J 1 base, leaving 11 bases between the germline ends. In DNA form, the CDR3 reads TGTGCCAGCAGTGAACCCTCAAGGAACACTGAAGCTTTCTTT. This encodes CASSEPSRNTEAFF.

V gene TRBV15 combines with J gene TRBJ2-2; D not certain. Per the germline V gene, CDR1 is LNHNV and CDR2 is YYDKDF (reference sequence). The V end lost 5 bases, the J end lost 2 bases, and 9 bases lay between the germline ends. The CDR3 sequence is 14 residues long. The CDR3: CATSPLSNTGELFF. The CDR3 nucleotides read TGTGCCACCAGCCCCCTAAGTAACACCGGGGAGCTGTTTTTT.

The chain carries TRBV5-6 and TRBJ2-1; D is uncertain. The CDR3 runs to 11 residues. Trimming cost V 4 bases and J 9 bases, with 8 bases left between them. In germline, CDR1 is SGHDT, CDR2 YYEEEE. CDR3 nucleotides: TGTGCCAGCAGCGCCCTTGGTGAGCAGTTCTTC. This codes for CASSALGEQFF. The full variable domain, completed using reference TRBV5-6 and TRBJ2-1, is DAGVTQSPTHLIKTRGQQVTLRCSPKSGHDTVSWYQQALGQGPQFIFQYYEEEERQRGNFPDRFSGHQFPNYSSELNVNALLLGDSALYLCASSALGEQFFGPGTRLTVL.

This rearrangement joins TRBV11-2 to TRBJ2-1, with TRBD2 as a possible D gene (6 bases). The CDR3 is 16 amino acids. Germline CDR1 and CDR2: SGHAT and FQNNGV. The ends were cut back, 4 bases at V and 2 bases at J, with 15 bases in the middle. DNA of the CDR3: TGTGCCAGCAGCTCGCTTAGCGGCGACGCCTACAATGAGCAGTTCTTC. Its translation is CASSSLSGDAYNEQFF.

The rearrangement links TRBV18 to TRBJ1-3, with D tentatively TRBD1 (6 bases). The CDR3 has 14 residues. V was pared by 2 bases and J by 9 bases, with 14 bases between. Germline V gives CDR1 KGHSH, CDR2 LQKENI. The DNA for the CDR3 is TGTGCCAGCTCACCAAACAGGGTGAATGTCACCATATATTTT. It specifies CASSPNRVNVTIYF.

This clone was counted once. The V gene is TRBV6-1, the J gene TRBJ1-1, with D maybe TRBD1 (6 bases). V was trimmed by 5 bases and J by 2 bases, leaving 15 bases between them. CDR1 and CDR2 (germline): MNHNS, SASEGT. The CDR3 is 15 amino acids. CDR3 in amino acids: CASSLHDRSNTEAFF. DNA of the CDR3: TGTGCCAGCAGTCTCCACGACAGGTCCAACACTGAAGCTTTCTTT.

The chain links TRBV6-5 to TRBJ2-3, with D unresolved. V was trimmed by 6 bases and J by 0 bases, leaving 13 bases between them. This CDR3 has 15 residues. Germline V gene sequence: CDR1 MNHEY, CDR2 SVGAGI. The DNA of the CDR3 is TGTGCCAGCAGCCGAGGCGAGACTAGCACAGATACGCAGTATTTT. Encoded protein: CASSRGETSTDTQYF.

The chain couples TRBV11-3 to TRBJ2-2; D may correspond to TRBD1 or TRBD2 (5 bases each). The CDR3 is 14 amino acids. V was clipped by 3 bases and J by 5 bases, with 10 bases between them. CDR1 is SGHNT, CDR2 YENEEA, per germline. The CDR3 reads CASSLGRETGELFF. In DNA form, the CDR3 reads TGTGCCAGCAGCTTGGGCAGGGAGACCGGGGAGCTGTTTTTT.

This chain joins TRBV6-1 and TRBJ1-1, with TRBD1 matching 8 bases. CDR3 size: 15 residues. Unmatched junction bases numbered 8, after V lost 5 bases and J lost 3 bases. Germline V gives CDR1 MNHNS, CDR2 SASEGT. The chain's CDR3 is CASSPRTGRDTEAFF. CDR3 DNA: TGTGCCAGCAGTCCAAGGACAGGGCGGGACACTGAAGCTTTCTTT.

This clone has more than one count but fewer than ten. The CDR3 reads CAISQGGYGYTF. CDR3 sequence (DNA): TGTGCCATCAGCCAGGGTGGATATGGCTACACCTTC. The chain uses TRBV10-3 and TRBJ1-2; D is possibly TRBD1 (5 bases). The V and J ends lost 6 bases and 5 bases respectively, with 10 bases between them. The CDR3 extends over 12 amino acids. Germline loops: CDR1 ENHRY, CDR2 SYGVKD.

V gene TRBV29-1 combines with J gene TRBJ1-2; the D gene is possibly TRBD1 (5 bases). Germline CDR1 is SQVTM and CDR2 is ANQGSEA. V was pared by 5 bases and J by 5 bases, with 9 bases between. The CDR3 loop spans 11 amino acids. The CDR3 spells CSVLGTYGYTF. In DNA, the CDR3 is TGCAGCGTTCTAGGGACTTATGGCTACACCTTC. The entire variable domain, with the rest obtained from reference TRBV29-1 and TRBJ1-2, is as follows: SAVISQKPSRDICQRGTSLTIQCQVDSQVTMMFWYRQQPGQSLTLIATANQGSEATYESGFVIDKFPISRPNLTFSTLTVSNMSPEDSSIYLCSVLGTYGYTFGSGTRLTVV.

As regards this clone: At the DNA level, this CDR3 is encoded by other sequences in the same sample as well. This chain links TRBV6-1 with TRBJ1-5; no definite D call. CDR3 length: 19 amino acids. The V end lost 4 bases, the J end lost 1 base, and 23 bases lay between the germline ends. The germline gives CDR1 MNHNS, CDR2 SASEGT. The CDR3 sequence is CASSGIRLLRAGSNQPQHF. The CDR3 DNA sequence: TGTGCCAGCAGTGGCATACGACTCTTACGGGCTGGAAGCAATCAGCCCCAGCATTTT.

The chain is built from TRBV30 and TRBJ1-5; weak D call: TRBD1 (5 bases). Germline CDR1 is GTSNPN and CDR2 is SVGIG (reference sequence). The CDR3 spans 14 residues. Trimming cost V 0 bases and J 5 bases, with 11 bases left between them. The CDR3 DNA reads TGTGCCTGGAGTGTACGGGGGGGAGATCAGCCCCAGCATTTT. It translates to CAWSVRGGDQPQHF.

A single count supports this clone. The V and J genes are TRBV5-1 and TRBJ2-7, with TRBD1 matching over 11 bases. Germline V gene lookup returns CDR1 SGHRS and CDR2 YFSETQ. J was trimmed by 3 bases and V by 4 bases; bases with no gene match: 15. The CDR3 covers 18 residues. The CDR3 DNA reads TGCGCCAGCAGCATCCGGGACAGGGGGACGGTCGCTCTCTACGAGCAGTACTTC. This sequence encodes CASSIRDRGTVALYEQYF.

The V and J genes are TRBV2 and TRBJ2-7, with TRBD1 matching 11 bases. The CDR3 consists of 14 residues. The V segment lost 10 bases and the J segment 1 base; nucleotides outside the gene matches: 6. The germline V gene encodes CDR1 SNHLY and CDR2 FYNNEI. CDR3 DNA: TGTGCCACCGCCGGGACAGGGGGGTCCTACGAGCAGTACTTC. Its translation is CATAGTGGSYEQYF.

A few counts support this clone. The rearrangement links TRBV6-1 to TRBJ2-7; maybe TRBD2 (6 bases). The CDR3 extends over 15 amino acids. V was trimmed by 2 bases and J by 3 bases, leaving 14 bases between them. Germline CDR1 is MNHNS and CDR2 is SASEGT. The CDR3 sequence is CASSESGGKIYEQYF. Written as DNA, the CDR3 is TGTGCCAGCAGTGAATCCGGAGGGAAGATCTACGAGCAGTACTTC.

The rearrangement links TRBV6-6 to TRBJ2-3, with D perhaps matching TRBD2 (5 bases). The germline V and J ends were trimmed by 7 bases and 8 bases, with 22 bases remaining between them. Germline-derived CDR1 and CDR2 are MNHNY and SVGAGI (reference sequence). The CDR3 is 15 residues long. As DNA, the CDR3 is TGTGCCAGCACCCTAGGCTTGAGAGCTGCGGGTACGCAGTATTTT. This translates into CASTLGLRAAGTQYF.

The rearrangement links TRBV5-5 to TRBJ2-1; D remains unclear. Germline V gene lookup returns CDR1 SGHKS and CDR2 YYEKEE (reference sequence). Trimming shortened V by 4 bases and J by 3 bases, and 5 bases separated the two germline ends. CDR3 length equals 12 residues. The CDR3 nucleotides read TGTGCCAGCAGCGGCCTCTACAATGAGCAGTTCTTC. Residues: CASSGLYNEQFF.

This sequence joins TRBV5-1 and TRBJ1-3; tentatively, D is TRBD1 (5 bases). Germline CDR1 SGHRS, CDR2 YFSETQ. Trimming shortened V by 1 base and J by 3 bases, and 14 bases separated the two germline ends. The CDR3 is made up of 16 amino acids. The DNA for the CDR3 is TGCGCCAGCAGCTTGAGAGACGGGGCTTATGGAAACACCATATATTTT. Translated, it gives CASSLRDGAYGNTIYF.

CDR3 region: CARAGGALDMPQHF. The CDR3 region has the DNA TGCGCCAGGGCGGGGGGGGCCCTTGACATGCCCCAGCATTTT. This rearrangement joins TRBV10-1 to TRBJ1-5; D might be TRBD1 (6 bases). Germline V lookup: CDR1 WNHNN, CDR2 SYGVQD (reference sequence). The germline V and J ends were trimmed by 9 bases and 9 bases, with 21 bases remaining between them. The CDR3 contains 14 residues.